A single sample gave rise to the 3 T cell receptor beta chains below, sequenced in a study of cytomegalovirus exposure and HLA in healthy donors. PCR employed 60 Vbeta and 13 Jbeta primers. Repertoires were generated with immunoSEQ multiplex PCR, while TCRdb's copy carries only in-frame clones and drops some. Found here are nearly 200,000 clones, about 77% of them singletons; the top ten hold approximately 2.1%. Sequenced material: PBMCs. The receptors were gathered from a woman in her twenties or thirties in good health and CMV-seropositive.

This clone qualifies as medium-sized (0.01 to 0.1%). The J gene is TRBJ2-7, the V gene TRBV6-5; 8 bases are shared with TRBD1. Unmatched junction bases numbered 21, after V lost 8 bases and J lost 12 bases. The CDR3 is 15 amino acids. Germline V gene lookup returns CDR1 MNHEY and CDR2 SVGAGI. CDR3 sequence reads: CASCKLPGQVPLWYF. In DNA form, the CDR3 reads TGTGCCAGCTGCAAGCTACCGGGACAGGTGCCGCTTTGGTACTTC.

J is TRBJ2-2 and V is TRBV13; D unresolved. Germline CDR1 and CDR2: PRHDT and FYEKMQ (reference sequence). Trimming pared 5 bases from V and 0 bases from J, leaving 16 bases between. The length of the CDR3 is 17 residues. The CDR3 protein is CASSRIGRRTNTGELFF. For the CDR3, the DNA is TGTGCCAGCAGCCGTATCGGCAGGCGAACGAACACCGGGGAGCTGTTTTTT.

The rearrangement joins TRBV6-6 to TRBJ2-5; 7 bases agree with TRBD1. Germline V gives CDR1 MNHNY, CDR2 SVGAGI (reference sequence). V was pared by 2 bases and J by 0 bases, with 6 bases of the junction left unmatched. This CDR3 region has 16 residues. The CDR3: CASSYDPTGYQETQYF. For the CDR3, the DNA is TGTGCCAGCAGTTACGACCCGACAGGGTACCAAGAGACCCAGTACTTC.